This T cell receptor beta chain was observed in a study of T cells after yellow fever vaccination. General study points: Post-booster repertoires again held most primary-vaccination clones (about 95% CD4, roughly 89% CD8).

Trimming stripped 1 base from V and 2 bases from J, with 8 bases between. The CDR3 runs 14 residues. Using its own MiXCR run on the 5' RACE reads, TCRdb lists one record per CDR3 protein. The sample lists roughly 340,000 distinct CDR3 sequences, roughly 4.3% occurring once. This clonotype has a handful of counts. The antigen remains undetermined. The sequenced sample was PBMCs, obtained 5 days after the yellow fever booster vaccination. This chain connects TRBV12-3 or TRBV12-4 to TRBJ1-2, with D unclear. The TCR was taken from a man younger than 35 who received the YFV17D yellow fever vaccine. CDR3 loop: CASSLDSVNYGYTF. The CDR3 DNA is TGTGCCAGCAGTTTAGATTCCGTAAACTATGGCTACACCTTC.